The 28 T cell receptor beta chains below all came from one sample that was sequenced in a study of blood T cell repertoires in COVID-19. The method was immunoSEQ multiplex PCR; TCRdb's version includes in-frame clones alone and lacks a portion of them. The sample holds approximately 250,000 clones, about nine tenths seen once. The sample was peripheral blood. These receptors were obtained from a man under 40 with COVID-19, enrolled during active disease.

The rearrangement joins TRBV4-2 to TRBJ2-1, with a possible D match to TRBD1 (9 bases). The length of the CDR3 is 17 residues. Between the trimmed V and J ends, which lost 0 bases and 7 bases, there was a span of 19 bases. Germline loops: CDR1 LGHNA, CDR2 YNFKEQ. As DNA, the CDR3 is TGTGCCAGCAGCCAAGAAATTATAGCGGGACAGGGAAATGAGCAGTTCTTC. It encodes CASSQEIIAGQGNEQFF.

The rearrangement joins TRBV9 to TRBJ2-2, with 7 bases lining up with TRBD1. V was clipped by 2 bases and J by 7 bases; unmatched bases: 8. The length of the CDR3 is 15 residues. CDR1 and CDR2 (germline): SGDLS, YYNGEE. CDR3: CASSVGDTGVGELFF. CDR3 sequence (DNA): TGTGCCAGCAGCGTGGGAGATACAGGGGTCGGGGAGCTGTTTTTT. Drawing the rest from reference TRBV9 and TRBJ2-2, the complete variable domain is DSGVTQTPKHLITATGQRVTLRCSPRSGDLSVYWYQQSLDQGLQFLIQYYNGEERAKGNILERFSAQQFPDLHSELNLSSLELGDSALYFCASSVGDTGVGELFFGEGSRLTVL.

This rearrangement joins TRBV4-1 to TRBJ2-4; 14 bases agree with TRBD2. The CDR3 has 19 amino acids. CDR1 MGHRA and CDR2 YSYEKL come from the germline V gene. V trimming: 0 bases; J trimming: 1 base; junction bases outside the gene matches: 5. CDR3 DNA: TGCGCCAGCAGCCAAGAAATGACTAGCGGGGGGGCGGCCAAAAACATTCAGTACTTC. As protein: CASSQEMTSGGAAKNIQYF.

CDR3 protein: CASSPHRDSGELFF. CDR3 DNA: TGTGCCAGCAGCCCGCACCGGGACTCCGGGGAGCTGTTTTTT. The rearrangement uses TRBV7-2 and TRBJ2-2, with D perhaps TRBD2 (6 bases). This CDR3 is 14 amino acids long. Per germline, CDR1 SGHTA and CDR2 FQGNSA. The ends were cut back, 5 bases at V and 6 bases at J, with 13 bases in the middle.

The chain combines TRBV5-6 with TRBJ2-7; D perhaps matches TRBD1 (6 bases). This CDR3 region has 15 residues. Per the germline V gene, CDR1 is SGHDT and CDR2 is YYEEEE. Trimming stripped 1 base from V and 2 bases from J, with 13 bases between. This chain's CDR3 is CASSLRVGGTYEQYF. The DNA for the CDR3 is TGTGCCAGCAGCTTGAGGGTTGGGGGCACCTACGAGCAGTACTTC.

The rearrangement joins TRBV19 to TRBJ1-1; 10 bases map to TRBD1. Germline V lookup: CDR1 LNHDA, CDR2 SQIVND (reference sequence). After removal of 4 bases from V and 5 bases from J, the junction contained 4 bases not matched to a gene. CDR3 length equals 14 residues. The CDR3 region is CASSTGQGGTEAFF. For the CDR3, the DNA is TGTGCCAGTAGTACCGGACAGGGGGGAACTGAAGCTTTCTTT.

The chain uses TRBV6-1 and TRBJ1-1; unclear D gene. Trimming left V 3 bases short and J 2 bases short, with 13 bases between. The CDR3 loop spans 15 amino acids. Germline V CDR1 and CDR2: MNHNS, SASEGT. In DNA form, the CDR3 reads TGTGCCAGCAGTGACCAAGCAGGCACTAACACTGAAGCTTTCTTT. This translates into CASSDQAGTNTEAFF.

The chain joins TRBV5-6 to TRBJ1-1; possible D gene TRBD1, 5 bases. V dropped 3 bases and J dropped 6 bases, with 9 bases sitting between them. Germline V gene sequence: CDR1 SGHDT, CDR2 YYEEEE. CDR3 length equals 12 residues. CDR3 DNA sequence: TGTGCCAGCAGCTCCCAGGGCTCTGAAGCTTTCTTT. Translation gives CASSSQGSEAFF. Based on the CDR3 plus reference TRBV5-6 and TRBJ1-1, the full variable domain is DAGVTQSPTHLIKTRGQQVTLRCSPKSGHDTVSWYQQALGQGPQFIFQYYEEEERQRGNFPDRFSGHQFPNYSSELNVNALLLGDSALYLCASSSQGSEAFFGQGTRLTVV.

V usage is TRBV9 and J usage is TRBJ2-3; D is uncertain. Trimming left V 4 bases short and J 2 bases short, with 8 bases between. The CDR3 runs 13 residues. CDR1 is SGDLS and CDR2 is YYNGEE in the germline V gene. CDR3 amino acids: CASSPGFTDTQYF. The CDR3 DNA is TGTGCCAGCAGCCCCGGTTTCACAGATACGCAGTATTTT.

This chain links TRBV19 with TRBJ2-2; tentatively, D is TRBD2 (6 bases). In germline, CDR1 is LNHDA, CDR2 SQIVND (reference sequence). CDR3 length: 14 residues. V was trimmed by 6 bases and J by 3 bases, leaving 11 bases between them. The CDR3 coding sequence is TGTGCCAGTAGGGGCGGGACGCACACCGGGGAGCTGTTTTTT. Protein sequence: CASRGGTHTGELFF.

For the CDR3, the DNA is TGTGCCAGCAGCTTACGTAGGGAGGGGACTGAAGCTTTCTTT. This gives the protein CASSLRREGTEAFF. The chain employs TRBV7-3 and TRBJ1-1, with D possibly TRBD1 on 5 matching bases. Germline CDR1 SGHTA, CDR2 FQGTGA. This CDR3 has 14 residues. Trimming stripped 2 bases from V and 5 bases from J, with 12 bases between.

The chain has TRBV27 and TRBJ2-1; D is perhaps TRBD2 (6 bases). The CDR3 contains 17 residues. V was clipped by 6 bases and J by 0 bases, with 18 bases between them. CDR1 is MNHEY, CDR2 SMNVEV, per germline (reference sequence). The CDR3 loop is CASSPRAGTSSYNEQFF. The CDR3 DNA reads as TGTGCCAGCAGCCCACGGGCGGGGACGAGCTCCTACAATGAGCAGTTCTTC.

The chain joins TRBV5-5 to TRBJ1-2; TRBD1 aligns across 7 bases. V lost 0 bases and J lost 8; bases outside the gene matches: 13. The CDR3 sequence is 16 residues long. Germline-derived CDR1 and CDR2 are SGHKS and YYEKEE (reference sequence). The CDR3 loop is CASSLDKGALGEGYTF. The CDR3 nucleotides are TGTGCCAGCAGCTTGGACAAGGGGGCGTTAGGTGAGGGCTACACCTTC.

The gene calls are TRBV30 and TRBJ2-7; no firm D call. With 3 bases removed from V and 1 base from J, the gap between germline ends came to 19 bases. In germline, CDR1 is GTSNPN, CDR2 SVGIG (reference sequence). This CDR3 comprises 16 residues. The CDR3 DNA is TGTGCCTGGAGCCCCTCCCCCAGGTACCATTCCTACGAGCAGTACTTC. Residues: CAWSPSPRYHSYEQYF.

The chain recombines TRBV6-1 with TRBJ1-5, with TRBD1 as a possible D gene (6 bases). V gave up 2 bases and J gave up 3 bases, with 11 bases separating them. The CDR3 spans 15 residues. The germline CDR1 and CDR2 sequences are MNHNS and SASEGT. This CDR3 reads CASSEFQGNNQPQHF. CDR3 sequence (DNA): TGTGCCAGCAGTGAATTTCAGGGGAACAATCAGCCCCAGCATTTT.

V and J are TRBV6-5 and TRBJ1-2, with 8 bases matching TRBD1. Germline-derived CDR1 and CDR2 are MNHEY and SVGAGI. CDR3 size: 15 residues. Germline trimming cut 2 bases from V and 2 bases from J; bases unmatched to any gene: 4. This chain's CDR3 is CASSYTAGGNYGYTF. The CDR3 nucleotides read TGTGCCAGCAGTTACACGGCAGGGGGCAACTATGGCTACACCTTC.

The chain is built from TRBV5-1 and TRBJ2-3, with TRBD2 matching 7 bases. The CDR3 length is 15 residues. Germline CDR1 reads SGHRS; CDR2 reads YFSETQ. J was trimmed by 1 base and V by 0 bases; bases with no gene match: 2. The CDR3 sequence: CASSLDRGGTDTQYF. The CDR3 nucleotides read TGCGCCAGCAGCTTGGACCGGGGGGGCACAGATACGCAGTATTTT.

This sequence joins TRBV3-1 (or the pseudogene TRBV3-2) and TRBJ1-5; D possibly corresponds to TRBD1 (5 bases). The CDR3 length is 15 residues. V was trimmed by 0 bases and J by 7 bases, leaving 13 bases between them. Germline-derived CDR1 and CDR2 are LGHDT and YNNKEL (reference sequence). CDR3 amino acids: CASSQDWGVNQPQHF. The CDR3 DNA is TGTGCCAGCAGCCAAGATTGGGGGGTGAACCAGCCCCAGCATTTT.

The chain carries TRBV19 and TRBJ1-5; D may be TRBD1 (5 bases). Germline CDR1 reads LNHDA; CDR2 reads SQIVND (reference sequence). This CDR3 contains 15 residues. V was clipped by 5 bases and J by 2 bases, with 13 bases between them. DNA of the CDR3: TGTGCCAGTAGTGCCGGGAGGGGTGGCAATCAGCCCCAGCATTTT. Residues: CASSAGRGGNQPQHF.

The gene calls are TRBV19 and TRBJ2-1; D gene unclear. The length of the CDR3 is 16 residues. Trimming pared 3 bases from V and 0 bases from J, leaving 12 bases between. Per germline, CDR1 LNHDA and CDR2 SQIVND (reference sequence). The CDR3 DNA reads TGTGCCAGTAGTATTTCGGCAGGAAGCTCCTACAATGAGCAGTTCTTC. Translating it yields CASSISAGSSYNEQFF.

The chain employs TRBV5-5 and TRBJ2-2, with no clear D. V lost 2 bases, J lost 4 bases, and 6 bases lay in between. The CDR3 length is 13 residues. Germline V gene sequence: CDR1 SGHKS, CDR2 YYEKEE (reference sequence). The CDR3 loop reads CASSLAPTGELFF. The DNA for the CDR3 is TGTGCCAGCAGCTTAGCACCCACCGGGGAGCTGTTTTTT.

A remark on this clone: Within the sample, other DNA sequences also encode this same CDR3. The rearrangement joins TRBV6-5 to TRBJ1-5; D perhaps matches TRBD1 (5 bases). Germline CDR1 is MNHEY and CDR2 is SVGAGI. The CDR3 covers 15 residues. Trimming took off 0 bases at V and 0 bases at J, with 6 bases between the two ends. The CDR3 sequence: CASSYSDSSNQPQHF. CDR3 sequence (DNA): TGTGCCAGCAGTTACTCAGACAGTAGCAATCAGCCCCAGCATTTT.

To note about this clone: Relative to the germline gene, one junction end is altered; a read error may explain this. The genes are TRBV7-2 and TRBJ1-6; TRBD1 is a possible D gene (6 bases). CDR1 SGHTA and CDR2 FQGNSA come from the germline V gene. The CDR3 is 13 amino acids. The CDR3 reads CASSSGTLLKPTF. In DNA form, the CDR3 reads TGTGCCAGCAGCTCCGGGACACTACTAAAACCTACCTTT.

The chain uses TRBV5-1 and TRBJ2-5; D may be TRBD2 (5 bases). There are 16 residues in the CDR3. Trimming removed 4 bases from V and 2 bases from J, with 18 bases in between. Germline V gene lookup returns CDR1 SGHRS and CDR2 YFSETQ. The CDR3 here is CASSNPWEPEQETQYF. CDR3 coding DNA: TGCGCCAGCAGCAACCCTTGGGAGCCCGAACAAGAGACCCAGTACTTC.

CDR3 loop: CASKGQGGDTQYF. As DNA, the CDR3 is TGTGCCAGCAAAGGACAGGGTGGAGATACGCAGTATTTT. This chain uses TRBV5-4 with TRBJ2-3, with 8 nucleotides matching TRBD1. Per the germline V gene, CDR1 is SGHNT and CDR2 is YYREEE (reference sequence). After removal of 6 bases from V and 5 bases from J, the junction contained 5 bases not matched to a gene. The CDR3 spans 13 residues.

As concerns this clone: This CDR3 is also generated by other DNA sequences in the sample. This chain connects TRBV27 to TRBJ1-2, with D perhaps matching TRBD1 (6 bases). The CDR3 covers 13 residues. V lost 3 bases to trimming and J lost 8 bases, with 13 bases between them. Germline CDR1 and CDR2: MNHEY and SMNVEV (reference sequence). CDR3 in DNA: TGTGCCAGCAGTTTTCGGGGGGCGCTGGGCTACACCTTC. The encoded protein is CASSFRGALGYTF.

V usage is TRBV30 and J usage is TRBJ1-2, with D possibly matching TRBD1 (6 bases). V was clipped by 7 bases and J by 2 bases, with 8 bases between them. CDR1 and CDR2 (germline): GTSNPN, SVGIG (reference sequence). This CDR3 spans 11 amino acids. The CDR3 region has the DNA TGTGCCTTACAGGGAAACTATGGCTACACCTTC. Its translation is CALQGNYGYTF.

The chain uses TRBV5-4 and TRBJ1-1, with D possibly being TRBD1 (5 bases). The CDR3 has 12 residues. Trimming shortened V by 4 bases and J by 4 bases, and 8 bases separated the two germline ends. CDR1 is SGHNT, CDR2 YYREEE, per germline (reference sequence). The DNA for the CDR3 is TGTGCCAGCAGCCGGGGGTTCACTGAAGCTTTCTTT. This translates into CASSRGFTEAFF.